This TCR beta chain was captured by sequencing in a study of cytomegalovirus exposure and HLA in healthy donors. Assay: immunoSEQ multiplex PCR; the TCRdb copy retains only in-frame clones and omits some. Here the sample spans hundreds of thousands of clones, around four fifths being singletons. CDR1 and CDR2 (germline): SGHVS, FNYEAQ. CDR3 size: 15 residues. The V and J ends lost 1 base and 5 bases respectively, with 15 bases between them. As regards this clone: Its antigen is unknown.

Findings and caveats of the study: Cytomegalovirus association was listed for roughly 160 TCR beta chains. Published work reported that the classifier diagnosed cytomegalovirus status with high specificity and sensitivity.

The clonotype comes from a woman between 18 and 29 years old in good health and CMV-seronegative. The sequenced sample consisted of PBMCs. The gene calls are TRBV7-6 and TRBJ2-7, with D perhaps TRBD2 (5 bases). The CDR3 spells CASSLGSWRPNEQYF. CDR3 bases: TGTGCCAGCAGCTTAGGTTCCTGGAGGCCCAACGAGCAGTACTTC.